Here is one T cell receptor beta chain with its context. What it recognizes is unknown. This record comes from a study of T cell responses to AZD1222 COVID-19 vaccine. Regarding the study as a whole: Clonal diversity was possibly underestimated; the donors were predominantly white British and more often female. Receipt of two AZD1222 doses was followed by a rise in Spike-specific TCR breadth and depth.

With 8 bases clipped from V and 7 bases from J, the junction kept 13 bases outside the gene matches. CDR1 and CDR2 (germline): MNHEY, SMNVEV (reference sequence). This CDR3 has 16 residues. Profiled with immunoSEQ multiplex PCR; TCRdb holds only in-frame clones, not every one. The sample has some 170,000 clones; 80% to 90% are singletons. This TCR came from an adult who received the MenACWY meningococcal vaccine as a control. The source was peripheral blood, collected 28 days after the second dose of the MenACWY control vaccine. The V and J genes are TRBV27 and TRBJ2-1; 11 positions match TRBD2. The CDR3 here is CASHAGLAVPANEQFF. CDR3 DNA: TGTGCCAGCCACGCGGGACTAGCGGTACCCGCGAATGAGCAGTTCTTC.